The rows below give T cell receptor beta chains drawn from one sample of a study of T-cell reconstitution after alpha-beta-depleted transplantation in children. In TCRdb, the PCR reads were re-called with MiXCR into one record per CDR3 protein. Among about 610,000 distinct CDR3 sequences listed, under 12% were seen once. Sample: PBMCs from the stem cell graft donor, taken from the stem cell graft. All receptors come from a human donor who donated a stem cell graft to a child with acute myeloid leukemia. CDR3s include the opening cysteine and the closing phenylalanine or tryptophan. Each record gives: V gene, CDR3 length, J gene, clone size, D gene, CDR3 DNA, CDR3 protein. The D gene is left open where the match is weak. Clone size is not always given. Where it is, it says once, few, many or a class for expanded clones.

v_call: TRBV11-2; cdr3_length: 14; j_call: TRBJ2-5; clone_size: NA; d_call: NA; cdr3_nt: TGTGCCAGCAGCTTAAATAAGGGGGGAGAGACCCAGTACTTC; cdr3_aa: CASSLNKGGETQYF
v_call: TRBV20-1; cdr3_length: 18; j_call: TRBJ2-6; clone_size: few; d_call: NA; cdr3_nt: TGCTGTGCTAGAGATCCCCCTTCACGGGGCGGAGGGGCCAACGTCCTGACTTTC; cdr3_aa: CCARDPPSRGGGANVLTF
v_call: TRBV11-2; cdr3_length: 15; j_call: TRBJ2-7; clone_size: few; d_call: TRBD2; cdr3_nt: TGTGCCAGCAGCTTAACAGCGGGAGGATCCCACGAGCAGTACTTC; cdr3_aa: CASSLTAGGSHEQYF
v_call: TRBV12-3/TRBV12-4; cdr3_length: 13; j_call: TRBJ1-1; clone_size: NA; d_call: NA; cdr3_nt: TGTGCCAGCACCTTCAGGAGGAACACTGAAGCTTTCTTT; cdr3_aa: CASTFRRNTEAFF
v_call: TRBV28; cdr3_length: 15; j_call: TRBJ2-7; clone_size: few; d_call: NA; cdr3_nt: TGTGCCAGCAGCCGGTTTAGCGTGGCCTCCTACGAGCAGTACTTC; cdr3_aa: CASSRFSVASYEQYF
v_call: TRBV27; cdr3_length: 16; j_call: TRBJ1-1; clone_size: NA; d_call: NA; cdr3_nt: TGTGCCAGCAGTTCGTTGGTTGGGGGCTTGAACACTGAAGCTTTCTTT; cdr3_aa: CASSSLVGGLNTEAFF
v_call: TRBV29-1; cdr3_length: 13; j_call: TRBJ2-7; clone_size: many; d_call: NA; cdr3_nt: TGCAGCGTTTTCCACAGCACGAGGTACGAGCAGTACTTC; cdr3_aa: CSVFHSTRYEQYF
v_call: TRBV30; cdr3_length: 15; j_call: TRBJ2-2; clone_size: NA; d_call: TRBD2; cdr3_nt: TGTGCCTGGGGGGGGACTAGCGGGAGTGCCGGGGAGCTGTTTTTT; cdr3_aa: CAWGGTSGSAGELFF
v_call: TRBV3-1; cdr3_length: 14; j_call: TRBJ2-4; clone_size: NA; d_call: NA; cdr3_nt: TGTGCCAGCAGCCAGAGGGAGGCCAAAAACATTCAGTACTTC; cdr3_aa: CASSQREAKNIQYF
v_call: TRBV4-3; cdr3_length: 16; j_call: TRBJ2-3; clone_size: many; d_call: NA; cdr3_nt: TGCGCCAGCAGCCAAGGGGAACCGGGGGACACAGATACGCAGTATTTT; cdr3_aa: CASSQGEPGDTDTQYF
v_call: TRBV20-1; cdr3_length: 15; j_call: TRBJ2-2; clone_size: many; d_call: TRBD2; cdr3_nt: TGCAGTGCTCGGACTAGCGGGATGAACACCGGGGAGCTGTTTTTT; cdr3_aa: CSARTSGMNTGELFF
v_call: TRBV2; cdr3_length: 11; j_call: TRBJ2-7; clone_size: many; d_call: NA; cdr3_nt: TGTGCCAGCAGTATCCCCAACGAGCAGTACTTC; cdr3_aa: CASSIPNEQYF
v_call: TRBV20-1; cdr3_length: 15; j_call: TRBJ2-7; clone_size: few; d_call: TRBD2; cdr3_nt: TGCAGTGCTAGAGATAGGAGACTAGCGGTCTACGAGCAGTACTTC; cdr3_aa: CSARDRRLAVYEQYF
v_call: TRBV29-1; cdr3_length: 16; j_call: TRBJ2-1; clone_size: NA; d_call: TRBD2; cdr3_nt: TGCAGCGTTATTAGGGTGGCGGGAGAGGTGGTCTATGAGCAGTTCTTC; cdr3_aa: CSVIRVAGEVVYEQFF
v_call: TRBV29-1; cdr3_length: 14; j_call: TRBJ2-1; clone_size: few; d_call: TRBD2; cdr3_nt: TGCAGCGTCGGGGGGGGACTAGCGGCCTCTGAGCAGTTCTTC; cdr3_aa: CSVGGGLAASEQFF
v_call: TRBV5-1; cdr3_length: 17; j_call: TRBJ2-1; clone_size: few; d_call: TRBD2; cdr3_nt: TGCGCCAGCAGCTTTAGGGAGAGCGGGACGTACTACAATGAGCAGTTCTTC; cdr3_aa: CASSFRESGTYYNEQFF
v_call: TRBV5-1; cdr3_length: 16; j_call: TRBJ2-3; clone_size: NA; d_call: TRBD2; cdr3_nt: TGCGCCAGCAGCCTACCCGGGACTAGCGGTACAGATACGCAGTATTTT; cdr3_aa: CASSLPGTSGTDTQYF
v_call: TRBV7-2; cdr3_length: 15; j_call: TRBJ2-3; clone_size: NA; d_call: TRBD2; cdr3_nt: TGTGCCAGCACCCAAGCGGGACTGTCCACAGATACGCAGTATTTT; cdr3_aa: CASTQAGLSTDTQYF
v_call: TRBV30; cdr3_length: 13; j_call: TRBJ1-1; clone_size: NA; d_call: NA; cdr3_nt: TGTGCCTGGAGCTCAGGGTGGGACACTGAAGCTTTCTTT; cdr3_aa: CAWSSGWDTEAFF
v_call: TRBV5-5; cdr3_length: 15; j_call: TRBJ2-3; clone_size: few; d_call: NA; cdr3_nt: TGTGCCAGCAGCTTGTTGGAGAGCCCCACAGATACGCAGTATTTT; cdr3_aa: CASSLLESPTDTQYF
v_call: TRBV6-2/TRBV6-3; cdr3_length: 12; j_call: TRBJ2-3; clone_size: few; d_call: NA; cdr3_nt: TGTGCCAGCAGTACCACGAAAGATACGCAGTATTTT; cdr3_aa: CASSTTKDTQYF
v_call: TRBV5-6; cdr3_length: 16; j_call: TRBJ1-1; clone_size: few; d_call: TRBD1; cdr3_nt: TGTGCCAGCAGCTTGGCAGGGGGTGCGGGGGCGACTGAAGCTTTCTTT; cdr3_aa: CASSLAGGAGATEAFF
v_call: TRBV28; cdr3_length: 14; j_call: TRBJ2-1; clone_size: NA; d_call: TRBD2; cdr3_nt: TGTGCCAGCAGCCTCGTGGGAGGGGACCCTGAGCAGTTCTTC; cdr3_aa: CASSLVGGDPEQFF
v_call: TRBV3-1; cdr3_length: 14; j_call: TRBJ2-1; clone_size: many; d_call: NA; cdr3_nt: TGTGCCAGCAGCCAAGACGGCCTCCGCAATGAGCAGTTCTTC; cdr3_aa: CASSQDGLRNEQFF
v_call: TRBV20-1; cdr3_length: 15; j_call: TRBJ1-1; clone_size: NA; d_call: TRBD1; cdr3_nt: TGCAGTGCTAGATCACCGGGACAGGGAAGCACTGAAGCTTTCTTT; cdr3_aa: CSARSPGQGSTEAFF
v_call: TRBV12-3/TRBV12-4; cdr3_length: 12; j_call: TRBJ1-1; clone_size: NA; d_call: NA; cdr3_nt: TGTGCCAGCAGCACAGGTATCGCTGAAGCTTTCTTT; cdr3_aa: CASSTGIAEAFF